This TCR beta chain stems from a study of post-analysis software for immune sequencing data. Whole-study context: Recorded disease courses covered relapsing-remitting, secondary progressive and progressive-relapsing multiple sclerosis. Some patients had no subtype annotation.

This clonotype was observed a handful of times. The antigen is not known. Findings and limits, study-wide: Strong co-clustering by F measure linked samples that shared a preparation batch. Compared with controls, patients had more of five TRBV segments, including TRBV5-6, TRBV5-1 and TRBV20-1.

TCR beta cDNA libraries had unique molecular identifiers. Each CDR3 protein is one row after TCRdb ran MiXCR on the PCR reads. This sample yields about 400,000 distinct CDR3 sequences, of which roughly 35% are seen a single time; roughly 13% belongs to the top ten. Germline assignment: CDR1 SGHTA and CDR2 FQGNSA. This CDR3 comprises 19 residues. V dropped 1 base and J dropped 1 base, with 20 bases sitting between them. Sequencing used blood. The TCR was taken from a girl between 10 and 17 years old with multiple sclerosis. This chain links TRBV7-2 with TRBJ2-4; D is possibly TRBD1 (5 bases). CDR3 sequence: CASSLVGQRVRVAKNIQYF. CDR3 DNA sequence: TGTGCCAGCAGCTTAGTGGGGCAGAGAGTGAGAGTCGCCAAAAACATTCAGTACTTC.